These 32 T cell receptor beta chains came from one sample sequenced in a study of response to subunit inactivated influenza vaccine. A single record per CDR3 protein comes from TCRdb applying MiXCR to the RT-PCR reads. In the table there are hundreds of thousands of distinct CDR3 sequences, around 9.9% of which are singletons. The material sequenced was PBMCs from blood, taken roughly 6 weeks after vaccination. These receptors were obtained from a man aged 50 to 59 who received an inactivated influenza vaccine.

This clonotype came up many times. The chain carries TRBV10-3 and TRBJ2-5; 7 nucleotides line up with TRBD1. The CDR3 length is 13 residues. V lost 6 bases to trimming and J lost 2 bases; unmatched junction nucleotides: 3. CDR1 is ENHRY and CDR2 is SYGVKD in the germline V gene. This CDR3 reads CAISMDRQETQYF. The DNA for the CDR3 is TGTGCCATCAGCATGGACAGGCAAGAGACCCAGTACTTC.

The J gene is TRBJ2-1, the V gene TRBV20-1; the match to TRBD2 covers 16 bases. Germline CDR1 is DFQATT and CDR2 is SNEGSKA (reference sequence). The CDR3 is 17 amino acids. Losses at the gene ends were 6 bases for V and 0 bases for J; bases not matched to a gene: 5. Here the CDR3 DNA reads TGCAGTGCGGAGGGACTAGCGGGGGGGGCCTCCTACAATGAGCAGTTCTTC. It codes for CSAEGLAGGASYNEQFF.

This clonotype was detected only a few times. V and J are TRBV7-8 and TRBJ1-6, with D maybe TRBD1 (6 bases). Germline V lookup: CDR1 SGHVS, CDR2 FQNEAQ. V was pared by 4 bases and J by 7 bases, with 14 bases between. The CDR3 contains 15 residues. The CDR3 is CASSSSGTRNSPLHF. In DNA form, the CDR3 reads TGTGCCAGCAGCTCATCCGGGACACGAAATTCACCCCTCCACTTT.

At least ten counts were recorded for this clonotype. The rearrangement uses TRBV5-1 and TRBJ2-2, with a weak D call TRBD1 (6 bases). This CDR3 is built from 13 residues. V lost 4 bases, J lost 4 bases, and 8 bases lay in between. Germline V gene lookup returns CDR1 SGHRS and CDR2 YFSETQ. The CDR3 nucleotides are TGCGCCAGCAGCGGACAGTTCACCGGGGAGCTGTTTTTT. It specifies CASSGQFTGELFF.

The chain is built from TRBV7-3 and TRBJ2-7; the D call may be TRBD1 or TRBD2 (7 bases each). There are 13 residues in the CDR3. The germline V gene encodes CDR1 SGHTA and CDR2 FQGTGA. The V end was cut by 3 bases, the J end by 7 bases, with 13 bases between. As DNA, the CDR3 is TGTGCCAGCAGCTTCGACAGGGAGGGAGAGCAGTACTTC. Its protein is CASSFDREGEQYF. Using reference TRBV7-3 and TRBJ2-7 for the parts outside the CDR3, the full variable domain is GAGVSQTPSNKVTEKGKYVELRCDPISGHTALYWYRQSLGQGPEFLIYFQGTGAADDSGLPNDRFFAVRPEGSVSTLKIQRTERGDSAVYLCASSFDREGEQYFGPGTRLTVT.

The V and J genes are TRBV24-1 and TRBJ2-3; a possible D gene is TRBD2 (6 bases). The CDR3 spans 13 residues. Germline V CDR1 and CDR2: KGHDR, SFDVKD. V gave up 1 base and J gave up 12 bases, with 13 bases separating them. The CDR3 sequence is CATSDLRGDFQYF. CDR3 nucleotides: TGTGCCACCAGTGATTTACGCGGGGATTTTCAGTATTTT.

This clonotype was recorded a few times. The rearrangement uses TRBV27 and TRBJ1-6; 8 bases agree with TRBD1. The germline gives CDR1 MNHEY, CDR2 SMNVEV (reference sequence). The V gene end was trimmed by 0 bases and the J gene end by 6 bases; junction bases not matched to a gene: 4. This CDR3 region has 16 residues. CDR3 sequence reads: CASSLSPGGGNSPLHF. Written as DNA, the CDR3 is TGTGCCAGCAGTTTATCTCCAGGGGGCGGTAATTCACCCCTCCACTTT.

This clonotype was seen a few times. At one of its ends the junction is not consistent with the germline gene, which may arise from a read error. The chain employs TRBV20-1 and TRBJ1-1; no clear D gene. CDR1 and CDR2 from the germline V gene are DFQATT and SNEGSKA (reference sequence). The CDR3 totals 11 residues. The CDR3 loop reads CSARGQAEAFF. The CDR3 nucleotides are TGCAGTGCCAGAGGGCAGGCTGAAGCTTTCTTT.

This clonotype was observed a handful of times. The chain uses TRBV7-8 and TRBJ2-1, with 7 bases fitting TRBD1. Germline CDR1 SGHVS, CDR2 FQNEAQ. The CDR3 has 16 residues. Trimming took 4 bases from V and 7 from J; bases not matched to a gene: 13. In DNA form, the CDR3 reads TGTGCCAGCAGCTCCCCGACAGGGCCGTTCCTTAATGAGCAGTTCTTC. This codes for CASSSPTGPFLNEQFF.

This clonotype was seen more than once but under ten times. CDR3 amino acids: CASSLAQGRTEETQYF. The CDR3 nucleotides read TGTGCCAGCAGCTTAGCTCAGGGGAGAACCGAGGAGACCCAGTACTTC. The V gene is TRBV7-2, the J gene TRBJ2-5, with a possible D match to TRBD1 (6 bases). The CDR3 extends over 16 amino acids. Germline V lookup: CDR1 SGHTA, CDR2 FQGNSA. V gave up 0 bases and J gave up 5 bases, with 16 bases separating them.

The table lists this clonotype with a few counts. This sequence joins TRBV2 and TRBJ2-7, with D perhaps TRBD2 (5 bases). CDR1 SNHLY and CDR2 FYNNEI come from the germline V gene. The CDR3 contains 15 residues. Deletions cut 5 bases from V and 3 bases from J, with 17 bases between. CDR3 nucleotide sequence: TGTGCCAGCAGTAAAGGGAGTCTAGTTGGCTACGAGCAGTACTTC. Translated, it gives CASSKGSLVGYEQYF. Drawing the rest from reference TRBV2 and TRBJ2-7, the complete variable domain is EPEVTQTPSHQVTQMGQEVILRCVPISNHLYFYWYRQILGQKVEFLVSFYNNEISEKSEIFDDQFSVERPDGSNFTLKIRSTKLEDSAMYFCASSKGSLVGYEQYFGPGTRLTVT.

The chain links TRBV13 to TRBJ2-7; 15 nucleotides line up with TRBD2. CDR1 PRHDT and CDR2 FYEKMQ come from the germline V gene (reference sequence). The J segment lost 4 bases and the V segment lost 5 bases, leaving 9 bases of the junction unmatched. This CDR3 contains 17 residues. The CDR3 sequence is CASSAGLAGGKTYEQYF. The CDR3 nucleotides are TGTGCCAGCAGCGCGGGACTAGCGGGAGGCAAAACTTACGAGCAGTACTTC.

The chain recombines TRBV18 with TRBJ2-3; D is ambiguous. This CDR3 is built from 12 residues. V lost 3 bases and J lost 2, with 3 bases in between. The germline V gene encodes CDR1 KGHSH and CDR2 LQKENI. The CDR3 is CASSPATDTQYF. The DNA for the CDR3 is TGTGCCAGCTCACCGGCCACAGATACGCAGTATTTT.

This clonotype came up a few times. CDR3 nucleotides: TGTGCCAGCAAGGTCGGAGGGAGGAACACTGAAGCTTTCTTT. The encoded protein is CASKVGGRNTEAFF. The rearrangement joins TRBV25-1 to TRBJ1-1; D not certain. V gave up 7 bases and J gave up 1 base, with 13 bases separating them. Germline lookup yields CDR1 MGHDK and CDR2 SYGVNS. The CDR3 contains 14 residues.

The V call is TRBV30, the J call TRBJ1-5; no reliable D call. This CDR3 spans 12 amino acids. The V gene lost 5 bases and the J gene lost 0 bases, with 5 bases spanning the gap. Germline V gives CDR1 GTSNPN, CDR2 SVGIG (reference sequence). Written as DNA, the CDR3 is TGTGCCTGGGGGGATAGCAATCAGCCCCAGCATTTT. Residues: CAWGDSNQPQHF.

This clonotype has more than one count but fewer than ten. The V call is TRBV7-2, the J call TRBJ1-1, with 10 bases aligning to TRBD1. The CDR3 loop spans 15 amino acids. From germline, CDR1 is SGHTA and CDR2 FQGNSA. V lost 1 base and J lost 4; bases outside the gene matches: 3. The CDR3 DNA reads TGTGCCAGCAGCTTAGTGACAGGGGGCGGCACTGAAGCTTTCTTT. Amino acid sequence: CASSLVTGGGTEAFF.

This clonotype appeared many times. The V call is TRBV7-9, the J call TRBJ2-7; no clear D gene. The V end was cut by 3 bases, the J end by 5 bases, with 8 bases between. This CDR3 is 12 amino acids long. Germline-derived CDR1 and CDR2 are SEHNR and FQNEAQ (reference sequence). CDR3 nucleotide sequence: TGTGCCAGCAGCTTCTTACTTGACGAGCAGTACTTC. Protein: CASSFLLDEQYF.

This clonotype has at least ten counts. The chain links TRBV12-3 or TRBV12-4 to TRBJ2-2; no clear D gene. This CDR3 spans 13 amino acids. V was cut by 8 bases and J by 5 bases, with 12 bases left in between. CDR3 coding DNA: TGTGCCAGCGGCCGTGTGACAACCGGGGAGCTGTTTTTT. Its translation: CASGRVTTGELFF.

The rearrangement links TRBV7-2 to TRBJ2-2, with D unresolved. This CDR3 contains 14 residues. V was shortened by 0 bases and J by 4 bases, with 6 bases between the two germline ends. Germline V gene sequence: CDR1 SGHTA, CDR2 FQGNSA. Written as DNA, the CDR3 is TGTGCCAGCAGCTTAGCCTCGAGCACCGGGGAGCTGTTTTTT. The encoded protein is CASSLASSTGELFF.

V gene TRBV14 combines with J gene TRBJ1-3; 9 positions match TRBD1. The CDR3 is made up of 16 amino acids. Per the germline V gene, CDR1 is SGHDN and CDR2 is FVKESK. The V and J ends lost 4 bases and 4 bases, in that order; junction bases with no gene match: 8. The CDR3: CASSLGTGSSGNTIYF. DNA of the CDR3: TGTGCCAGCAGCCTCGGGACAGGGTCGTCGGGAAACACCATATATTTT.

V is TRBV7-3 and J is TRBJ2-1, with 10 nucleotides matching TRBD2. V was pared by 0 bases and J by 2 bases, with 13 bases of the junction left unmatched. CDR1 and CDR2 (germline): SGHTA, FQGTGA. The CDR3 is 20 amino acids. The CDR3 loop is CASSLTPGPQREGTYNEQFF. For the CDR3, the DNA is TGTGCCAGCAGCTTAACGCCCGGACCCCAGCGGGAGGGCACCTACAATGAGCAGTTCTTC.

The chain links TRBV5-1 to TRBJ2-1; 7 nucleotides match TRBD2. Losses at the gene ends were 3 bases for V and 4 bases for J; bases not matched to a gene: 10. The germline CDR1 and CDR2 sequences are SGHRS and YFSETQ. CDR3 size: 16 residues. The CDR3 spells CASSYASGGSYNEQFF. The CDR3 DNA reads as TGCGCCAGCAGCTACGCTAGCGGAGGATCGTACAATGAGCAGTTCTTC.

The CDR3 coding sequence is TGTGCCAGCAGCTCCAGACCCCAGGACAGCTCCTACGAGCAGTACTTC. Translating gives CASSSRPQDSSYEQYF. V and J are TRBV7-9 and TRBJ2-7, with D tentatively TRBD1 (6 bases). Germline assignment: CDR1 SEHNR and CDR2 FQNEAQ (reference sequence). The CDR3 is 16 residues long. V lost 4 bases, J lost 0 bases, and 16 bases lay in between.

This chain uses TRBV5-6 with TRBJ2-1, with 8 bases identical to TRBD2. With 4 bases clipped from V and 15 bases from J, the junction kept 9 bases outside the gene matches. Germline V lookup: CDR1 SGHDT, CDR2 YYEEEE. The length of the CDR3 is 12 residues. Here the CDR3 DNA reads TGTGCCAGCAGCCCACTAGCGGCCCACTGGTTCTTC. Encoded protein: CASSPLAAHWFF.

This clonotype was recorded many times. The V and J genes are TRBV20-1 and TRBJ2-1; 13 bases map to TRBD2. CDR1 is DFQATT and CDR2 is SNEGSKA in the germline V gene (reference sequence). This CDR3 comprises 18 residues. V trimming: 1 base; J trimming: 8 bases; junction bases outside the gene matches: 14. CDR3 in DNA: TGCAGTGCTAGAGCACACACCACACTAGCGGGAGGGTCGGATGAGCAGTTCTTC. It codes for CSARAHTTLAGGSDEQFF.

The chain uses TRBV12-3 or TRBV12-4 and TRBJ2-1; D perhaps matches TRBD2 (6 bases). This CDR3 region has 14 residues. Trimming shortened V by 5 bases and J by 8 bases, and 16 bases separated the two germline ends. In DNA, the CDR3 is TGTGCCAGCAGTCCCTCCAGGGAGGTCCATGAGCAGTTCTTC. Protein: CASSPSREVHEQFF.

This clonotype was detected many times. This chain links TRBV12-3 or TRBV12-4 with TRBJ1-3; tentative D call: TRBD1 (6 bases). The V and J ends lost 6 bases and 0 bases respectively, with 12 bases between them. CDR3 size: 15 residues. The CDR3 DNA reads TGTGCCAGCAGGCGGGACACCCACTCTGGAAACACCATATATTTT. It translates to CASRRDTHSGNTIYF.

The V and J genes are TRBV28 and TRBJ2-7, with TRBD2 matching over 13 bases. The CDR3 runs 15 residues. V gave up 1 base and J gave up 6 bases; unmatched junction bases: 3. Per germline, CDR1 MDHEN and CDR2 SYDVKM. This chain's CDR3 is CASSLFRLAGGEQYF. The CDR3 DNA sequence: TGTGCCAGCAGTTTATTTAGACTAGCGGGAGGCGAGCAGTACTTC.

This clonotype showed up many times. This chain links TRBV11-2 with TRBJ2-7; D might be TRBD1 or TRBD2, each matching 5 bases. The germline CDR1 and CDR2 sequences are SGHAT and FQNNGV. With 0 bases removed from V and 0 bases from J, the gap between germline ends came to 9 bases. There are 15 residues in the CDR3. CDR3 loop: CASSLDGTHSYEQYF. The CDR3 DNA follows: TGTGCCAGCAGCTTAGACGGGACCCACTCCTACGAGCAGTACTTC.

The CDR3 bases are TGTGCCAGCACCTCACGGACTAGCGGGACCACCTACGAGCAGTACTTC. Translating gives CASTSRTSGTTYEQYF. This sequence joins TRBV5-6 and TRBJ2-7, with 12 bases aligning to TRBD2. The CDR3 loop spans 16 amino acids. V was pared by 6 bases and J by 2 bases, with 9 bases of the junction left unmatched. The V gene's germline CDR1 is SGHDT and CDR2 YYEEEE.

This clonotype has just a few counts. The CDR3 nucleotides read TGTGCCAGCAGCGTCGGGACACTAGAGACCCAGTACTTC. Translating gives CASSVGTLETQYF. V usage is TRBV9 and J usage is TRBJ2-5; D may be TRBD1 (6 bases). The germline V gene encodes CDR1 SGDLS and CDR2 YYNGEE. CDR3 size: 13 residues. V was clipped by 2 bases and J by 4 bases, with 9 bases between them.

The V and J genes are TRBV18 and TRBJ2-3; 12 nucleotides line up with TRBD2. CDR3 length: 15 residues. The trim removed 4 bases at V and 3 bases at J, leaving 2 bases unmatched. Germline lookup yields CDR1 KGHSH and CDR2 LQKENI. The CDR3 DNA follows: TGTGCCAGCTCACGGACTAGCGGGACGACAGATACGCAGTATTTT. As protein: CASSRTSGTTDTQYF.